This TCR beta chain was documented in a study of shared clonotypes between healthy human individuals. Using immunoSEQ multiplex PCR, the repertoire was profiled, and TCRdb retains in-frame clones only, with some absent. This repertoire shows under 600,000 clones, 95% to 98% found once; its top ten account for approximately 0.057%. In germline, CDR1 is GTSNPN, CDR2 SVGIG (reference sequence). Trimming cost V 2 bases and J 0 bases, with 11 bases left between them. The CDR3 is made up of 16 amino acids. This receptor was identified in a woman aged 25-40 years in good health. The V and J genes are TRBV30 and TRBJ1-6; D uncertain. The sequencing input was naive CD4+ T cells sorted from blood. Subset of the sample: CD45RA+ positively selected. The CDR3 is CAWSFRESSYNSPLHF. The CDR3 DNA follows: TGTGCCTGGAGTTTCCGGGAAAGCTCCTATAATTCACCCCTCCACTTT.